This T cell receptor beta chain is from a study of T cell responses to AZD1222 COVID-19 vaccine. Whole-study findings and limits: Per reports, nearly half of all spike-specific TCRs target regions that are unmutated in variants. Dominant CD4 TCR responses targeted spike regions 160-218 and 743-854. Repertoire sampling was restricted to post-peak T cell response timepoints. Donors were largely white British and mainly female; clonal diversity was possibly underestimated.

TCRdb keeps only in-frame clones here, not all; method: immunoSEQ multiplex PCR. The table has around 100,000 clones, approximately 86% seen once. J was trimmed by 10 bases and V by 10 bases; bases with no gene match: 4. This CDR3 spans 12 amino acids. Comment on this clone: Its specificity is not known.

The chain combines TRBV12-3 or TRBV12-4 with TRBJ1-6, with 10 bases lining up with TRBD1. This clonotype was sampled from an adult in good health. The specimen was peripheral blood, collected on day 0 of AZD1222 vaccination. DNA of the CDR3: TGTGCCACCGGGACAGGGGTCTCACCCCTCCACTTT. Protein product: CATGTGVSPLHF.